Listed here are 18 T cell receptor beta chains from one sample, sequenced in a study of shared clonotypes between healthy human individuals. The table came from immunoSEQ multiplex PCR; TCRdb's copy has only in-frame clones and leaves some out. This table holds roughly 1,500,000 clones, around 98% found once. What was sequenced was naive CD4+ T cells sorted from blood. Subset reported: CD45RA+ positively selected. The receptors derive from a man younger than 40 in good health.

The V call is TRBV10-1, the J call TRBJ2-7; D may be TRBD2 (6 bases). V lost 3 bases and J 4 bases, leaving 22 bases between the germline ends. The CDR3 sequence is 17 residues long. Germline CDR1 is WNHNN and CDR2 is SYGVQD (reference sequence). DNA for the CDR3: TGCGCCAGCAGTGATTATGGGGCGATCACTAGCAGGTACGAGCAGTACTTC. This encodes CASSDYGAITSRYEQYF.

The chain is built from TRBV18 and TRBJ2-7, with 7 bases identical to TRBD2. The CDR3 spans 14 residues. Germline CDR1 is KGHSH and CDR2 is LQKENI. Losses at the gene ends were 3 bases for V and 12 bases for J; bases not matched to a gene: 14. The CDR3: CASSPLADGGSMYF. CDR3 sequence (DNA): TGTGCCAGCTCACCGCTCGCGGACGGGGGGAGCATGTACTTC.

CDR3 coding DNA: TGTGCCAGCAATGACTTGGTCTCTTTCAATGAGCAGTTCTTC. It yields the protein CASNDLVSFNEQFF. J is TRBJ2-1 and V is TRBV9; D gene uncertain. Germline CDR1 reads SGDLS; CDR2 reads YYNGEE. This CDR3 contains 14 residues. V lost 6 bases and J lost 6, with 16 bases in between.

The V gene is TRBV2, the J gene TRBJ2-7, with 15 nucleotides matching TRBD2. V lost 7 bases and J lost 6; bases outside the gene matches: 16. CDR1 is SNHLY and CDR2 is FYNNEI in the germline V gene. This CDR3 spans 18 amino acids. This CDR3 is CASNEPGLAGGGWVEQYF. Here the CDR3 DNA reads TGTGCCAGCAATGAGCCGGGACTAGCGGGAGGAGGATGGGTCGAGCAGTACTTC. Looking up the rest from reference TRBV2 and TRBJ2-7 gives the full variable domain: EPEVTQTPSHQVTQMGQEVILRCVPISNHLYFYWYRQILGQKVEFLVSFYNNEISEKSEIFDDQFSVERPDGSNFTLKIRSTKLEDSAMYFCASNEPGLAGGGWVEQYFGPGTRLTVT.

This sequence joins TRBV9 and TRBJ2-2; 7 nucleotides line up with TRBD2. Trimming at V came to 3 bases and at J to 8 bases, leaving 10 bases not matched to a gene. The CDR3 has 15 amino acids. Germline values: CDR1 SGDLS, CDR2 YYNGEE. The CDR3 coding sequence is TGTGCCAGCAGCGCCGAGGGAGGGCGACTGGGGGAGCTGTTTTTT. It codes for CASSAEGGRLGELFF.

The rearrangement uses TRBV30 and TRBJ2-7; D unclear. Germline CDR1 GTSNPN, CDR2 SVGIG (reference sequence). Trimming removed 4 bases from V and 5 bases from J, with 9 bases in between. The CDR3 is made up of 11 amino acids. The CDR3 spells CAWTRLHEQYF. Here the CDR3 DNA reads TGTGCCTGGACTCGGCTCCACGAGCAGTACTTC.

The V and J genes are TRBV2 and TRBJ2-1; the match to TRBD2 covers 12 bases. Germline loops: CDR1 SNHLY, CDR2 FYNNEI. The V gene end was trimmed by 3 bases and the J gene end by 5 bases; junction bases not matched to a gene: 11. The CDR3 covers 18 residues. The CDR3 region is CASSDSQLAGGPNNEQFF. In DNA, the CDR3 is TGTGCCAGCAGTGATTCCCAACTAGCGGGAGGCCCAAACAATGAGCAGTTCTTC.

The chain recombines TRBV5-8 with TRBJ2-7; TRBD1 matches 8 bases. The CDR3 runs to 15 residues. CDR1 and CDR2 (germline): SGHTS, YDEGEE. V lost 4 bases, J lost 3 bases, and 9 bases stayed unmatched. CDR3 protein: CASSHTLGQVYEQYF. CDR3 coding DNA: TGTGCCAGCAGCCATACACTGGGACAGGTCTACGAGCAGTACTTC.

The rearrangement links TRBV27 to TRBJ1-1; 7 bases are shared with TRBD1. This CDR3 comprises 16 residues. V trimming: 0 bases; J trimming: 3 bases; junction bases outside the gene matches: 7. The germline CDR1 and CDR2 sequences are MNHEY and SMNVEV (reference sequence). CDR3 nucleotide sequence: TGTGCCAGCAGTTTATCGGCTCGACAGGGTGACACTGAAGCTTTCTTT. This codes for CASSLSARQGDTEAFF.

The CDR3 spells CASSFRGIEQFF. As DNA, the CDR3 is TGTGCCAGCAGCTTTCGGGGGATTGAGCAGTTCTTC. The V and J genes are TRBV11-3 and TRBJ2-1, with a possible D match to TRBD2 (6 bases). The V end was cut by 3 bases, the J end by 9 bases, with 9 bases between. The V gene's germline CDR1 is SGHNT and CDR2 YENEEA. The CDR3 covers 12 residues.

The chain links TRBV7-9 to TRBJ1-1; D ambiguous. Trimming left V 10 bases short and J 3 bases short, with 15 bases between. This CDR3 is 13 amino acids long. From germline, CDR1 is SEHNR and CDR2 FQNEAQ (reference sequence). The CDR3 sequence: CATLKESYTEAFF. The DNA for the CDR3 is TGTGCCACTTTAAAGGAAAGCTACACTGAAGCTTTCTTT.

This rearrangement joins TRBV7-2 to TRBJ2-7; 14 bases align to TRBD2. The trim removed 5 bases at V and 3 bases at J, leaving 9 bases unmatched. The CDR3 sequence is 17 residues long. The V gene's germline CDR1 is SGHTA and CDR2 FQGNSA. The CDR3 region is CASSTGLAGGRYYEQYF. The CDR3 DNA sequence: TGTGCCAGCAGCACCGGACTAGCGGGAGGTCGGTACTACGAGCAGTACTTC.

The rearrangement joins TRBV27 to TRBJ2-7; D is possibly TRBD1 or TRBD2 (5 bases each). Germline CDR1 is MNHEY and CDR2 is SMNVEV (reference sequence). The ends were cut back, 5 bases at V and 1 base at J, with 9 bases in the middle. This CDR3 is built from 13 residues. In nucleotides, the CDR3 is TGTGCCAGCAGTCCTTGGGGGTCCTACGAGCAGTACTTC. Amino acid sequence: CASSPWGSYEQYF.

The V call is TRBV9, the J call TRBJ2-3; 12 bases align to TRBD1. There are 19 residues in the CDR3. CDR1 is SGDLS and CDR2 is YYNGEE in the germline V gene. V shed 4 bases and J 8 bases; nucleotides not matched to a gene: 20. CDR3 loop: CASSPHTGGQGAVLVTQYF. CDR3 DNA: TGTGCCAGCAGCCCCCACACGGGGGGACAGGGGGCAGTTTTGGTTACGCAGTATTTT.

The V gene is TRBV9, the J gene TRBJ2-7; 10 bases map to TRBD1. CDR1 and CDR2 (germline): SGDLS, YYNGEE. V lost 0 bases, J lost 5 bases, and 11 bases stayed unmatched. This CDR3 comprises 17 residues. CDR3 in DNA: TGTGCCAGCAGCGTAGACCCTATTGACAGGGGGCCGAACGAGCAGTACTTC. This gives the protein CASSVDPIDRGPNEQYF.

The chain has TRBV18 and TRBJ2-1, with 7 positions matching TRBD2. This CDR3 spans 17 amino acids. CDR1 and CDR2 from the germline V gene are KGHSH and LQKENI. J gave up 6 bases and V 3 bases, and 14 bases lay outside the gene matches. This chain's CDR3 is CASSPGGFGQRSNEQFF. DNA for the CDR3: TGTGCCAGCTCACCGGGGGGGTTTGGGCAGAGGTCCAATGAGCAGTTCTTC. Variable domain in full (rest from reference TRBV18 and TRBJ2-1): NAGVMQNPRHLVRRRGQEARLRCSPMKGHSHVYWYRQLPEEGLKFMVYLQKENIIDESGMPKERFSAEFPKEGPSILRIQQVVRGDSAAYFCASSPGGFGQRSNEQFFGPGTRLTVL.

This chain links TRBV4-3 with TRBJ2-1; D may be TRBD2 (6 bases). This CDR3 contains 15 residues. Germline CDR1 and CDR2: LGHNA and YSLEER. The V gene lost 0 bases and the J gene lost 4 bases, with 10 bases spanning the gap. The CDR3 region is CASSQEFSGYNEQFF. CDR3 in DNA: TGCGCCAGCAGCCAAGAATTTAGCGGATACAATGAGCAGTTCTTC.

The J gene is TRBJ2-7, the V gene TRBV14; D gene ambiguous. Germline V gene sequence: CDR1 SGHDN, CDR2 FVKESK. Trimming took 1 base from V and 6 from J, leaving 16 bases between them. The CDR3 is made up of 15 amino acids. CDR3 sequence: CASSQGLSLPGEQYF. In DNA, the CDR3 is TGTGCCAGCAGCCAAGGTCTTAGCCTCCCGGGCGAGCAGTACTTC.